Below are 11 T cell receptor beta chains sequenced from a single sample in a study of cytomegalovirus exposure and HLA in healthy donors. The PCR had 60 Vbeta and 13 Jbeta primers. Sequencing was performed with immunoSEQ multiplex PCR; in TCRdb, only in-frame clones are kept and a portion is missing. The sample holds roughly 99,000 clones, approximately 80% seen once. Sequenced material: PBMCs. The receptors stem from a man in his sixties in good health and CMV-seropositive.

CDR3 region: CASSGGLAGGPFTDTQYF. CDR3 DNA sequence: TGTGCCAGCAGCGGCGGACTAGCGGGGGGGCCGTTCACAGATACGCAGTATTTT. V gene TRBV5-4 combines with J gene TRBJ2-3; TRBD2 matches at 15 bases. The V gene's germline CDR1 is SGHNT and CDR2 YYREEE (reference sequence). Trimming removed 4 bases from V and 2 bases from J; junction bases left unmatched: 8. The CDR3 totals 18 residues. Variable domain in full (rest from reference TRBV5-4 and TRBJ2-3): ETGVTQSPTHLIKTRGQQVTLRCSSQSGHNTVSWYQQALGQGPQFIFQYYREEENGRGNFPPRFSGLQFPNYSSELNVNALELDDSALYLCASSGGLAGGPFTDTQYFGPGTRLTVL.

The rearrangement joins TRBV18 to TRBJ2-7; D is uncertain. Trimming removed 2 bases from V and 5 bases from J, with 4 bases in between. Germline assignment: CDR1 KGHSH and CDR2 LQKENI. This CDR3 region has 11 residues. CDR3 loop: CASSPNNEQYF. CDR3 DNA sequence: TGTGCCAGCTCACCAAATAACGAGCAGTACTTC.

The chain has TRBV12-5 and TRBJ2-7; TRBD1 matches 10 bases. The J segment lost 3 bases and the V segment lost 1 base, leaving 9 bases of the junction unmatched. Germline V gene sequence: CDR1 LGHNT, CDR2 FRNRAP. This CDR3 is built from 17 residues. CDR3 protein: CASGLALRDRGYYEQYF. DNA for the CDR3: TGTGCTAGTGGTTTGGCCCTGCGGGACAGGGGTTACTACGAGCAGTACTTC.

This clone was observed once. The chain combines TRBV2 with TRBJ2-7, with D perhaps matching TRBD2 (7 bases). Germline loops: CDR1 SNHLY, CDR2 FYNNEI. Trimming removed 6 bases at V and 3 bases at J, with 12 bases between. The CDR3 runs 13 residues. CDR3 in amino acids: CASSKGGHYEQYF. CDR3 nucleotides: TGTGCCAGCAGCAAGGGGGGGCACTACGAGCAGTACTTC. Looking up the rest from reference TRBV2 and TRBJ2-7 gives the full variable domain: EPEVTQTPSHQVTQMGQEVILRCVPISNHLYFYWYRQILGQKVEFLVSFYNNEISEKSEIFDDQFSVERPDGSNFTLKIRSTKLEDSAMYFCASSKGGHYEQYFGPGTRLTVT.

The count of this clone is one. One end of the junction fails to match germline, which may point to a read error. The chain carries TRBV30 and TRBJ1-1; a possible D gene is TRBD1 (5 bases). CDR3 size: 14 residues. CDR1 and CDR2 from the germline V gene are GTSNPN and SVGIG (reference sequence). CDR3 nucleotide sequence: TGTGCCTGGAGTGACCATCGGGGGTCAACTGGAGCTTTCTTT. This encodes CAWSDHRGSTGAFF.

The V call is TRBV5-1, the J call TRBJ2-6, with D hard to call. From germline, CDR1 is SGHRS and CDR2 YFSETQ. Trimming took off 4 bases at V and 1 base at J, with 6 bases between the two ends. This CDR3 region has 14 residues. CDR3 DNA sequence: TGCGCCAGCAGCCCCCTATCTGGGGCCAACGTCCTGACTTTC. Its translation: CASSPLSGANVLTF.

The J gene is TRBJ2-3, the V gene TRBV7-2; D call uncertain. The CDR3 is made up of 15 amino acids. Trimming pared 1 base from V and 4 bases from J, leaving 12 bases between. CDR1 is SGHTA, CDR2 FQGNSA, per germline. Here the CDR3 reads CASSLDAEPADTQYF. For the CDR3, the DNA is TGTGCCAGCAGCTTAGATGCGGAGCCAGCAGATACGCAGTATTTT.

This chain connects TRBV9 to TRBJ2-6, with D perhaps matching TRBD1 (5 bases). The CDR3 consists of 15 residues. V was cut by 1 base and J by 0 bases, with 5 bases left in between. Germline CDR1 is SGDLS and CDR2 is YYNGEE. The CDR3: CASSVQGSGANVLTF. CDR3 coding DNA: TGTGCCAGCAGCGTACAGGGCTCTGGGGCCAACGTCCTGACTTTC.

Ten or more counts support this clone. The chain uses TRBV4-1 and TRBJ1-4; a possible D gene is TRBD1 (5 bases). Per germline, CDR1 MGHRA and CDR2 YSYEKL. V was pared by 6 bases and J by 7 bases, with 15 bases between. This CDR3 has 14 residues. The DNA for the CDR3 is TGCGCCAGCAGTCTTCAGGGTGTAGCTGAAAAACTGTTTTTT. Protein: CASSLQGVAEKLFF.

The J gene is TRBJ2-7, the V gene TRBV6-6; D might be TRBD2 (7 bases). The length of the CDR3 is 16 residues. V was trimmed by 4 bases and J by 0 bases, leaving 16 bases between them. CDR1 MNHNY and CDR2 SVGAGI come from the germline V gene (reference sequence). The CDR3 nucleotides read TGTGCCAGCAGTTTCCCTACAGGGACTAACTCCTACGAGCAGTACTTC. It is translated as CASSFPTGTNSYEQYF.

This clone was observed a handful of times. The chain carries TRBV5-4 and TRBJ1-3, with 10 bases lining up with TRBD1. The CDR3 has 17 amino acids. The ends lost 4 bases at V and 3 bases at J; junction bases unmatched: 10. Per the germline V gene, CDR1 is SGHNT and CDR2 is YYREEE (reference sequence). CDR3 in amino acids: CASSPNHDRGLGNTIYF. The CDR3, as DNA: TGTGCCAGCAGCCCTAATCATGACAGGGGGCTTGGAAACACCATATATTTT.